These 11 T cell receptor beta chains were sequenced from one sample in a study of memory CD4+ T cells and cytomegalovirus serostatus. TCRdb's copy holds only in-frame clones and misses some; the assay was immunoSEQ multiplex PCR. The table includes roughly 50,000 clones, approximately 77% detected once. Single viable CD3+CD4+CD8-CD45RO+ cells were sorted as the memory CD4+ T cells. The material sequenced was memory CD4+ T cells from blood. The origin of the receptors is an adult in good health and CMV-seronegative. Some clones in this sample may be carry-over from other donors' samples.

The rearrangement links TRBV5-6 to TRBJ1-2; D is unresolved. This CDR3 has 14 amino acids. In germline, CDR1 is SGHDT, CDR2 YYEEEE. The ends were cut back, 5 bases at V and 5 bases at J, with 16 bases in the middle. CDR3 in DNA: TGTGCCAGCAGGGCTGCACAACTCTATTATGGCTACACCTTC. This codes for CASRAAQLYYGYTF.

This clone was seen just once. The chain uses TRBV4-2 and TRBJ2-3, with 10 bases identical to TRBD2. The trim removed 1 base at V and 3 bases at J, leaving 7 bases unmatched. CDR3 length: 17 amino acids. CDR1 and CDR2 (germline): LGHNA, YNFKEQ. Here the CDR3 DNA reads TGTGCCAGCAGCCAAGGCGGTAGCGGGAGGAGGACAGATACGCAGTATTTT. As protein: CASSQGGSGRRTDTQYF.

This chain joins TRBV7-9 and TRBJ2-1, with TRBD2 identical over 7 bases. Trimming took 5 bases from V and 3 from J; bases not matched to a gene: 7. This CDR3 region has 15 residues. Germline V gene data show CDR1 as SEHNR and CDR2 as FQNEAQ (reference sequence). Written as DNA, the CDR3 is TGTGCCAGCAGCCAAAGCCAGCGGGGCTACAATGAGCAGTTCTTC. As protein: CASSQSQRGYNEQFF.

V gene TRBV27 combines with J gene TRBJ2-7; maybe TRBD2 (6 bases). The CDR3 loop spans 15 amino acids. From germline, CDR1 is MNHEY and CDR2 SMNVEV (reference sequence). The V and J ends lost 0 bases and 7 bases respectively, with 16 bases between them. CDR3 protein: CASSLSRDSHGEQYF. DNA of the CDR3: TGTGCCAGCAGTTTATCCCGGGACTCTCACGGGGAGCAGTACTTC.

The J gene is TRBJ2-2, the V gene TRBV28; TRBD2 matches at 9 bases. The CDR3 has 16 amino acids. Germline CDR1 reads MDHEN; CDR2 reads SYDVKM. Losses at the gene ends were 6 bases for V and 7 bases for J; bases not matched to a gene: 12. DNA for the CDR3: TGTGCCAGCAGGCCAACAATAGCGGGAGCGAACGGGGAGCTGTTTTTT. It is translated as CASRPTIAGANGELFF.

The gene calls are TRBV28 and TRBJ2-7; the match to TRBD1 covers 10 bases. V was pared by 6 bases and J by 6 bases, with 17 bases of the junction left unmatched. The CDR3 runs to 17 residues. Germline CDR1 MDHEN, CDR2 SYDVKM. The CDR3 sequence: CASRRPPGQGNPGEQYF. CDR3 bases: TGTGCCAGCAGAAGACCACCGGGACAGGGGAATCCGGGCGAGCAGTACTTC.

The chain recombines TRBV10-3 with TRBJ1-3; no definite D call. The length of the CDR3 is 15 residues. Trimming removed 3 bases from V and 0 bases from J, with 9 bases in between. Germline V CDR1 and CDR2: ENHRY, SYGVKD. The CDR3 spells CAISDLVRSGNTIYF. Written as DNA, the CDR3 is TGTGCCATCAGTGACCTGGTCCGCTCTGGAAACACCATATATTTT.

This chain connects TRBV28 to TRBJ1-5, with 7 bases lining up with TRBD1. There are 15 residues in the CDR3. CDR1 is MDHEN, CDR2 SYDVKM, per germline. Germline trimming cut 4 bases from V and 0 bases from J; bases unmatched to any gene: 3. Written as DNA, the CDR3 is TGTGCCAGCAGTTCTACAGGGGCTAGCAATCAGCCCCAGCATTTT. Protein product: CASSSTGASNQPQHF.

V and J are TRBV6-6 and TRBJ1-6; D uncertain. Per the germline V gene, CDR1 is MNHNY and CDR2 is SVGAGI (reference sequence). There are 14 residues in the CDR3. Trimming pared 2 bases from V and 6 bases from J, leaving 8 bases between. The CDR3 sequence is CASSYEVSNSPLHF. CDR3 in DNA: TGTGCCAGCAGTTACGAGGTCTCTAATTCACCCCTCCACTTT.

The J gene is TRBJ2-3, the V gene TRBV29-1, with 9 bases aligning to TRBD2. The CDR3 is 12 amino acids. Germline assignment: CDR1 SQVTM and CDR2 ANQGSEA. CDR3 DNA sequence: TGCACCCCGCGGGGGGGGAGAGATACGCAGTATTTT. Translating gives CTPRGGRDTQYF.

The V call is TRBV12-5, the J call TRBJ2-5; tentatively, D is TRBD1 (5 bases). The CDR3 has 14 amino acids. CDR1 is LGHNT and CDR2 is FRNRAP in the germline V gene. V was pared by 8 bases and J by 0 bases, with 13 bases between. CDR3 residues: CASRNLRDQETQYF. The CDR3 DNA reads TGTGCTAGTCGGAACCTCAGGGACCAAGAGACCCAGTACTTC.